One T cell receptor (beta chain) is described in this entry. Its antigen is as yet unknown. CDR1 is SGHRS, CDR2 YFSETQ, per germline. V lost 0 bases to trimming and J lost 9 bases, with 16 bases between them. The CDR3 is made up of 15 amino acids. The source of the sample is a study of OX40 agonist ivuxolimab in advanced cancers. Study in general: Dosing consisted of intravenous ivuxolimab at 0.01 to 10 mg/kg every 2 weeks. Antecedent anti-PD-1, anti-PD-L1 or anti-CTLA-4 therapy was permissible, with 40% having received some. Notes on the study in general: CD8+ T cells (on average) carried more expanded clones than CD4+ T cells. Clonal expansion by week 6 occurred in CD4+ and CD8+ blood T cells (at 0.1 to 3.0 mg/kg).

Here immunoSEQ multiplex PCR was the method, and the copy in TCRdb shows in-frame clones only, minus some. The sample holds around 50,000 clones, approximately 91% seen once. This chain connects TRBV5-1 to TRBJ2-1; D perhaps matches TRBD1 (5 bases). The TCR comes from an adult with an advanced solid tumor such as melanoma, head and neck, liver or kidney cancer. Here the sequenced sample was CD4+ or CD8+ T cells sorted from blood, taken in a trial of the OX40 agonist ivuxolimab. Here the CDR3 DNA reads TGCGCCAGCAGCTTGGCCGGGTTGGGGCGCGTTGAGCAGTTCTTC. It encodes CASSLAGLGRVEQFF.